Sequencing of this T cell receptor beta chain was carried out in a study of blood T cell repertoires in COVID-19. Study summary: Samples representing acute and convalescent COVID-19 were sourced from the United States, Italy and Spain. Sample material is recorded as cDNA or gDNA derived from T cells, B-cell-depleted T cells, or PBMCs.

The table came from immunoSEQ multiplex PCR; TCRdb's copy has only in-frame clones and leaves some out. Here the sample spans about 29,000 clones, roughly 90% being singletons. V was clipped by 3 bases and J by 8 bases, with 13 bases between them. The CDR3 contains 13 residues. CDR1 is LGHDT, CDR2 YNNKEL, per germline (reference sequence). The sequenced material came from peripheral blood. This chain connects TRBV3-1 (or the pseudogene TRBV3-2) to TRBJ1-1; tentative D call: TRBD1 (5 bases). The TCR originated in a human donor with active COVID-19. The donor label of this sample is uncertain. The CDR3 protein is CASSQGRGPEAFF. CDR3 DNA: TGTGCCAGCAGCCAGGGAAGGGGCCCCGAAGCTTTCTTT.